The clone carrying this T cell receptor beta chain has a count of ten or more. The sequenced template was RNA, covering the TCR beta CDR3 region. First-round RT-PCR employed HTBI primers, with a second-round multiplex PCR after it. TCRdb recomputed calls from the multiplex PCR reads with MiXCR, one row per CDR3 protein. The sample yields 35,000 to 50,000 distinct CDR3 sequences, about half seen once. The entry originates in a study of Graves' ophthalmopathy and Graves' hyperthyroidism. Germline CDR1 MNHNS, CDR2 SASEGT. The CDR3 consists of 17 residues. Trimming removed 3 bases at V and 2 bases at J, with 17 bases between. Absence of ophthalmopathy within 18 months of follow-up defined stable hyperthyroidism.

J is TRBJ1-5 and V is TRBV6-1; D is possibly TRBD1 (6 bases). This clonotype was sampled from an adult woman with stable Graves' hyperthyroidism. The sample comprised peripheral blood. CDR3 amino acids: CASSDDGQPPCNQPQHF. The DNA for the CDR3 is TGTGCCAGCAGTGATGACGGACAGCCGCCTTGCAATCAGCCCCAGCATTTT.